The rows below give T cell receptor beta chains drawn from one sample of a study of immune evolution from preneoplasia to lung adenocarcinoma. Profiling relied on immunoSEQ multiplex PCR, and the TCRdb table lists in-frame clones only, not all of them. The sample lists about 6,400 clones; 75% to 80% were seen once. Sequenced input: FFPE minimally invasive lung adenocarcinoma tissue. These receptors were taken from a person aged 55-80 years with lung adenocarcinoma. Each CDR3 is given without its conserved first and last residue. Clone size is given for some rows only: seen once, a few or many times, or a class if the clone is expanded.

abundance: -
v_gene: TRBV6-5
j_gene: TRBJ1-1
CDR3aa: ASRTQGASTEAF

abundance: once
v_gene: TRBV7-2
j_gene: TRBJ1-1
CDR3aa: ASSLRVVSEAF

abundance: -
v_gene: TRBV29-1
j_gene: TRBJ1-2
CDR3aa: SVEDQGGIDGYT

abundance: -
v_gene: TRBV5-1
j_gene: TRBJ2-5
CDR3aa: ASSRGGAWETQY

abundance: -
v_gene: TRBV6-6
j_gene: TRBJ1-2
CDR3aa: ASTPRELWNGYT

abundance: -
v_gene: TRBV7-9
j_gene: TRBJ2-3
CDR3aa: ASSLGRVSTQY

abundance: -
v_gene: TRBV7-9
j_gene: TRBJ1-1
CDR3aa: ASSRNTVNTEAF

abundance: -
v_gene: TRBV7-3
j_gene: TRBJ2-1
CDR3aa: ASSLKSGPKNEQF

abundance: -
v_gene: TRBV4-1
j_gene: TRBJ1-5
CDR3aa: ASSNYRDSNQPQH

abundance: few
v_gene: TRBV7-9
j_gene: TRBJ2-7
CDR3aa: ASSSESDYEQY

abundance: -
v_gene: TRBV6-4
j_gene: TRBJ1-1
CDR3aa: ASVGGTEAF

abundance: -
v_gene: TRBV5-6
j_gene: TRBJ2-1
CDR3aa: ASRETGLATEQF

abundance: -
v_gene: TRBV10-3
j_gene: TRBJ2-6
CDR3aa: AISESRGRGSGANVLT

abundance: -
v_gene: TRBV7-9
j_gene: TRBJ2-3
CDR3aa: ASSSTGTDTQY

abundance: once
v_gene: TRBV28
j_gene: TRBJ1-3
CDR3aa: ASSSISGAGNTIY

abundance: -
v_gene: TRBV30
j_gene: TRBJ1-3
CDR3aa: AWSNGNTIY

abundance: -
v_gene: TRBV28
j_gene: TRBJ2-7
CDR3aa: ASSVGASGMDEQY

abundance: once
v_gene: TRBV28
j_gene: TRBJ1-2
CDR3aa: ASSYHLTGAVGYT

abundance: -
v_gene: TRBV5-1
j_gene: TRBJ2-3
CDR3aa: ASSLGTGARLSTDTQY

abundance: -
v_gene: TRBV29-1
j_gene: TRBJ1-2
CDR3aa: SVDKGTGRSGYT

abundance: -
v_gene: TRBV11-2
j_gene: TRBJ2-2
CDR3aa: ASSLGSRRTGELF

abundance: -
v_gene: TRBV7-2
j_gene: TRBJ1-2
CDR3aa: ASSPTPRGNYGYT

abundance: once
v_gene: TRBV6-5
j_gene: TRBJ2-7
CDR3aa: ASSALAGGEQY

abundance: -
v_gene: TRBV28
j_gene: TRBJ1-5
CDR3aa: ASSLWDFNQPQH

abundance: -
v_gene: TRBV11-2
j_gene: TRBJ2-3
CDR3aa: ASSLWTTGGADTQY

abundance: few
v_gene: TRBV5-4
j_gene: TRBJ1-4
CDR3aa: ASSSNRGLDEKLF

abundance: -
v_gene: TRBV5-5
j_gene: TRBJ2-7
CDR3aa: ASSLVGGNYEQY

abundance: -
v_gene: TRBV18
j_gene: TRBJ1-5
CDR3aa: ASSRDSNQPQH

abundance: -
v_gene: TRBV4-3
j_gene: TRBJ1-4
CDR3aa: ASSQDGNEKLF

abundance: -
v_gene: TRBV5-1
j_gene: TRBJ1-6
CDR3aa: ASSSDREGSPLH

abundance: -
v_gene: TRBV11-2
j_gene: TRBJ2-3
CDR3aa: ASSLDGGGPDTQY

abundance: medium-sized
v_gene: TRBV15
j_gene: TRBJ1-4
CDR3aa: ATSTGTGYEKLF

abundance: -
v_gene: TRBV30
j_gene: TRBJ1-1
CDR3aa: AWSLRWDTEAF

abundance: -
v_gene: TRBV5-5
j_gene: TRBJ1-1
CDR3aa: ASSPQADTEAF

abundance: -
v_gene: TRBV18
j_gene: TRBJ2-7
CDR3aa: ASSTSASYEQY

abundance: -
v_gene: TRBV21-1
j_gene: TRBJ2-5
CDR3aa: ASSKGGLSRQETQY

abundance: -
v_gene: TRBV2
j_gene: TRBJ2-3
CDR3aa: ASSESRTDTQY

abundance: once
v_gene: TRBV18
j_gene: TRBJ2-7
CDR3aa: ASSPRTPSYEQY

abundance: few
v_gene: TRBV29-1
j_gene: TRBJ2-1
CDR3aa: SVELSGSSYNEQF

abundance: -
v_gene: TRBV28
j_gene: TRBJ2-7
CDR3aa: ASRSPGQTYEQY

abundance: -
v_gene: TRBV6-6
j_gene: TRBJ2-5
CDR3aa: ASSYWDSQETQY

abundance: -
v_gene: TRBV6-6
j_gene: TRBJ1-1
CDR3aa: ASSYRGERY

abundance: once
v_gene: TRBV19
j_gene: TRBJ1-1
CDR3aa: ASSMNRHTEAF

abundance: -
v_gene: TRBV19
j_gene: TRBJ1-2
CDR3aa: ASTPTGLGYT

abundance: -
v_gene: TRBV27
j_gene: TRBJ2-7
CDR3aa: ASSLITAGSYEQY

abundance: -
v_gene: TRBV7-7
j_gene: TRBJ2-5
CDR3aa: ASSPMAGGPGTQY

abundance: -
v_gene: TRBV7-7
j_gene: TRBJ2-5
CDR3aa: ASSQDSLQETQY

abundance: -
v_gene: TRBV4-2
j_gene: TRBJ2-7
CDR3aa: ASSPNWESGSEQY

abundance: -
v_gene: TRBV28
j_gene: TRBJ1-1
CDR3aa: ASSFRSREAF

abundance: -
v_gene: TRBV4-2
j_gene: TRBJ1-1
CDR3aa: ASSQESQPTEAF